This TCR beta chain was identified during a study of molecular identifiers for immune sequencing clone quantification. Each CDR3 protein is one row after TCRdb ran MiXCR on the PCR reads. The table shows about 65,000 distinct CDR3 sequences, with around a sixth occurring only once. In this sample, this clonotype turned up many times. Sequencing was carried out using naive CD8+ T cells from blood, with Jurkat cell RNA spiked in. The subset: FACS-sorted CD8+CD4-CCR7+CD45RA+ naive T cells. The TCR originated in a human donor in good health. Some libraries in this study had Jurkat cell RNA spiked in.

The CDR3 spells CASSPGTSRADTQYF. Here the CDR3 DNA reads TGTGCCAGCAGCCCGGGGACTAGCAGAGCAGATACGCAGTATTTT. The chain employs TRBV7-9 and TRBJ2-3, with TRBD2 identical over 9 bases. Looked up from germline, CDR1 is SEHNR and CDR2 is FQNEAQ (reference sequence). The V gene end was trimmed by 5 bases and the J gene end by 4 bases; junction bases not matched to a gene: 7. The CDR3 length is 15 residues. Full variable domain (rest looked up from reference TRBV7-9 and TRBJ2-3): DTGVSQNPRHKITKRGQNVTFRCDPISEHNRLYWYRQTLGQGPEFLTYFQNEAQLEKSRLLSDRFSAERPKGSFSTLEIQRTEQGDSAMYLCASSPGTSRADTQYFGPGTRLTVL.